These 20 T cell receptor beta chains originate from one sample sequenced in a study of T cell repertoires in cytomegalovirus infection. Each CDR3 protein is one row after TCRdb ran MiXCR on the reads. Among about 740,000 distinct CDR3 sequences, 35% were seen once, and the ten largest hold under 3.5%. The sample was PBMCs. The receptors were sampled from a human donor in good health (CMV status not recorded). Some clones in this sample may be carry-over from other donors' samples.

V usage is TRBV6-1 and J usage is TRBJ2-5; a possible D gene is TRBD2 (5 bases). The CDR3 extends over 16 amino acids. Per the germline V gene, CDR1 is MNHNS and CDR2 is SASEGT. V was pared by 2 bases and J by 0 bases, with 13 bases between. The CDR3 DNA sequence: TGTGCCAGCAGTGAAAGCGTACGAGGGAACCAAGAGACCCAGTACTTC. Amino acids: CASSESVRGNQETQYF.

Note on this clonotype: This may arise from a read error, as a much more abundant clone is one base away. The V call is TRBV7-2, the J call TRBJ2-2; 7 bases are shared with TRBD1. The CDR3 has 14 amino acids. Germline V CDR1 and CDR2: SGHTA, FQGNSA. The CDR3, as DNA: TGTGCCAGCAGTCAAGACAGGGACACCGAGGAGCTGTTTTTT. The encoded protein is CASSQDRDTEELFF. The full variable domain, its missing parts supplied by reference TRBV7-2 and TRBJ2-2, is GAGVSQSPSNKVTEKGKDVELRCDPISGHTALYWYRQSLGQGLEFLIYFQGNSAPDKSGLPSDRFSAERTGGSVSTLTIQRTQQEDSAVYLCASSQDRDTEELFFGEGSRLTVL.

In this sample, this clonotype turned up a few times. This chain uses TRBV7-2 with TRBJ2-3; perhaps TRBD2 as D (6 bases). The CDR3 is 16 amino acids. CDR1 and CDR2 from the germline V gene are SGHTA and FQGNSA. The V gene lost 2 bases and the J gene lost 9 bases, with 21 bases spanning the gap. The CDR3 spells CASSLSGGGVGRTQYF. The CDR3 DNA reads as TGTGCCAGCAGCTTATCCGGGGGAGGAGTTGGGCGCACGCAGTATTTT.

This clonotype was picked up a small number of times. The chain recombines TRBV6-1 with TRBJ2-3; possibly TRBD2 for D (5 bases). Germline CDR1 is MNHNS and CDR2 is SASEGT. Trimming pared 4 bases from V and 4 bases from J, leaving 12 bases between. The CDR3 contains 14 residues. The CDR3: CASSGIRDPDTQYF. The CDR3 DNA is TGTGCCAGCAGTGGAATTCGGGATCCAGATACGCAGTATTTT.

This clonotype has only a few counts. The rearrangement links TRBV28 to TRBJ1-2; D is perhaps TRBD1 (6 bases). V lost 6 bases to trimming and J lost 0 bases, with 11 bases between them. The CDR3 loop spans 14 amino acids. Germline CDR1 and CDR2: MDHEN and SYDVKM. CDR3 sequence reads: CASRLGQANYGYTF. In nucleotides, the CDR3 is TGTGCCAGCAGGTTGGGACAAGCTAACTATGGCTACACCTTC.

This clonotype was counted a few times. The rearrangement joins TRBV12-5 to TRBJ2-1; 8 bases are shared with TRBD2. V was clipped by 0 bases and J by 4 bases; unmatched bases: 8. The CDR3 covers 17 residues. Germline values: CDR1 LGHNT, CDR2 FRNRAP. The CDR3, as DNA: TGTGCTAGTGGTTTGGTACAGGGAGCGGGGGTGTACAATGAGCAGTTCTTC. Protein product: CASGLVQGAGVYNEQFF.

Note on this clonotype: Compared with germline, one end of the junction differs, possibly owing to a read error. The CDR3: CAWSPGLSNQPQRF. The CDR3 DNA follows: TGTGCCTGGAGCCCGGGACTTAGCAATCAGCCCCAGCGTTTT. V gene TRBV30 combines with J gene TRBJ1-5, with a possible D match to TRBD1 (5 bases). The CDR3 has 14 amino acids. Looked up from germline, CDR1 is GTSNPN and CDR2 is SVGIG (reference sequence).

This chain links TRBV28 with TRBJ2-1, with 7 bases that match TRBD2. CDR1 and CDR2 (germline): MDHEN, SYDVKM. Germline trimming cut 4 bases from V and 6 bases from J; bases unmatched to any gene: 6. The CDR3 runs 14 residues. The CDR3 DNA follows: TGTGCCAGCAGTTCCCTAGCGGTCGGCAATGAGCAGTTCTTC. It is translated as CASSSLAVGNEQFF.

In regard to this clonotype: At one end the junction does not follow the germline gene, possibly because of a read error. This chain joins TRBV12-3 or TRBV12-4 and TRBJ2-7, with 8 bases that match TRBD2. The CDR3 runs 15 residues. Here the CDR3 DNA reads TGTGCCAGCAGCCGCTCGGGGGGGAGGCTTAGGGAGCAGCACTTC. Its protein product is CASSRSGGRLREQHF.

This rearrangement joins TRBV4-1 to TRBJ1-1; unclear D gene. CDR1 MGHRA and CDR2 YSYEKL come from the germline V gene. The CDR3 has 13 amino acids. Trimming shortened V by 0 bases and J by 2 bases, and 4 bases separated the two germline ends. CDR3 loop: CASSQDANTEAFF. The DNA for the CDR3 is TGCGCCAGCAGCCAAGACGCTAACACTGAAGCTTTCTTT.

The rearrangement links TRBV24-1 to TRBJ2-7; TRBD1 aligns across 9 bases. V gave up 1 base and J gave up 6 bases; unmatched junction bases: 15. Per germline, CDR1 KGHDR and CDR2 SFDVKD. This CDR3 has 18 amino acids. The CDR3 here is CATSDFRDRACWGGEQYF. The CDR3 DNA sequence: TGTGCCACCAGTGATTTCCGGGACAGGGCTTGTTGGGGTGGCGAGCAGTACTTC.

Only a few counts were recorded for this clonotype. The gene calls are TRBV28 and TRBJ2-2; 8 bases fit TRBD1. The CDR3 is 16 residues long. Per germline, CDR1 MDHEN and CDR2 SYDVKM. The J segment lost 6 bases and the V segment lost 3 bases, leaving 9 bases of the junction unmatched. The CDR3 sequence: CASSLVGTGWPGELFF. For the CDR3, the DNA is TGTGCCAGCAGTTTGGTCGGGACAGGTTGGCCCGGGGAGCTGTTTTTT.

This clonotype was detected many times. The chain links TRBV6-1 to TRBJ1-1; D is possibly TRBD1 (5 bases). Germline V gene data show CDR1 as MNHNS and CDR2 as SASEGT. The CDR3 contains 14 residues. Trimming left V 1 base short and J 6 bases short, with 12 bases between. The CDR3 sequence: CASSEEGRTPEAFF. For the CDR3, the DNA is TGTGCCAGCAGTGAAGAGGGCCGGACACCTGAAGCTTTCTTT.

This chain links TRBV4-2 with TRBJ2-1; 11 bases align to TRBD2. V was clipped by 0 bases and J by 10 bases; unmatched bases: 5. The CDR3 totals 15 residues. The germline V gene has CDR1 LGHNA and CDR2 YNFKEQ. CDR3 bases: TGTGCCAGCAGCCAAGAAGTAGCGGGAGGGATGGAGCAGTTCTTC. It translates to CASSQEVAGGMEQFF.

The chain is built from TRBV4-2 and TRBJ2-7, with 7 bases fitting TRBD2. There are 18 residues in the CDR3. Germline V CDR1 and CDR2: LGHNA, YNFKEQ. After removal of 0 bases from V and 1 base from J, the junction contained 12 bases not matched to a gene. CDR3 protein: CASSQEGVASGISYEQYF. CDR3 sequence (DNA): TGTGCCAGCAGCCAAGAGGGGGTGGCTAGCGGTATATCCTACGAGCAGTACTTC.

The rearrangement links TRBV4-1 to TRBJ1-5; D gene uncertain. CDR1 is MGHRA, CDR2 YSYEKL, per germline. Trimming shortened V by 0 bases and J by 4 bases, and 13 bases separated the two germline ends. The CDR3 has 16 residues. CDR3 sequence (DNA): TGCGCCAGCAGCCAAGAGATACCAGACTCAAATCAGCCCCAGCATTTT. The encoded protein is CASSQEIPDSNQPQHF.

Details on this clonotype: An end of the junction differs from the germline gene, which may be a read error. CDR3 nucleotides: TGTGCCCTAAAATCGCTGTACACAGATACGCAGTCTTTT. This encodes CALKSLYTDTQSF. The rearrangement uses TRBV28 and TRBJ2-3; D gene ambiguous. The CDR3 runs to 13 residues. Germline lookup yields CDR1 MDHEN and CDR2 SYDVKM.

This clonotype has only a few counts. This chain joins TRBV6-5 and TRBJ2-7; tentatively, D is TRBD1 or TRBD2 (5 bases each). V lost 3 bases and J 0 bases, leaving 9 bases between the germline ends. The germline CDR1 and CDR2 sequences are MNHEY and SVGAGI. The CDR3 spans 14 residues. In nucleotides, the CDR3 is TGTGCCAGCAGTTATGGGGACGTCTCCTACGAGCAGTACTTC. Translation gives CASSYGDVSYEQYF.

The chain couples TRBV28 to TRBJ1-6, with D tentatively TRBD1 (5 bases). Looked up from germline, CDR1 is MDHEN and CDR2 is SYDVKM. V dropped 6 bases and J dropped 2 bases, with 20 bases sitting between them. CDR3 length: 18 amino acids. CDR3 nucleotide sequence: TGTGCCAGCAGCTCCGGGAGGACAAGTTTAACCTATAATTCACCCCTCCACTTT. Translating gives CASSSGRTSLTYNSPLHF. Based on the CDR3 plus reference TRBV28 and TRBJ1-6, the full variable domain is DVKVTQSSRYLVKRTGEKVFLECVQDMDHENMFWYRQDPGLGLRLIYFSYDVKMKEKGDIPEGYSVSREKKERFSLILESASTNQTSMYLCASSSGRTSLTYNSPLHFGNGTRLTVT.

The chain joins TRBV20-1 to TRBJ2-1; 7 positions agree with TRBD1. Germline V CDR1 and CDR2: DFQATT, SNEGSKA (reference sequence). V shed 5 bases, J shed 0 bases, and the junction held 4 bases outside the gene matches. The CDR3 runs to 14 residues. The chain's CDR3 is CSAGRTGSYNEQFF. The CDR3 nucleotides are TGCAGTGCTGGTCGGACAGGCTCCTACAATGAGCAGTTCTTC.